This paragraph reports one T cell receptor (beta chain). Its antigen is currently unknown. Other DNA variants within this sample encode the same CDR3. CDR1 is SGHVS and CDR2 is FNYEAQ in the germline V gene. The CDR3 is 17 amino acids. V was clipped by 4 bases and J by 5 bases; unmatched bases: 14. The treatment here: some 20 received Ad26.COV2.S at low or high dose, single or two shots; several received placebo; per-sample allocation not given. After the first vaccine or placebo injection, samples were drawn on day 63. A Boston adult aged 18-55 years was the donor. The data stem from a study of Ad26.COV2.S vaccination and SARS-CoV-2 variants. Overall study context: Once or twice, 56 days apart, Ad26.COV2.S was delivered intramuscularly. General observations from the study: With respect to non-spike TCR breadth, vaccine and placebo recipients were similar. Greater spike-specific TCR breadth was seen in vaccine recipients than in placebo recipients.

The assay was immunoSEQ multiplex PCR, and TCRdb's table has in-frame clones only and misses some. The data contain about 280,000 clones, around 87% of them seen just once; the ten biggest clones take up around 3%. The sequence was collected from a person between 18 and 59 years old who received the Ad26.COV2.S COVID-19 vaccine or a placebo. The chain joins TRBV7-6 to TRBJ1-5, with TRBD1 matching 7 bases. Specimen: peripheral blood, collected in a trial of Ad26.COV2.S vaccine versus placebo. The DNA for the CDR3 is TGTGCCAGCAGCTCAAGACAGGGTCGCCGCGCCGATCAGCCCCAGCATTTT. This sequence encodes CASSSRQGRRADQPQHF.